This is a list of T cell receptor beta chains from one sample in a study of CD8 T cells in ankylosing spondylitis. Each CDR3 protein gets one entry after TCRdb re-called the 5' RACE reads with MiXCR. This sample has 85,000 to 90,000 distinct CDR3 sequences; 27% occur once, and the top ten carry 45% to 65%. Input material: blood, either unsorted or a sorted T cell fraction (not recorded which). All receptors derive from a male donor with ankylosing spondylitis or in good health (not recorded which). Both conserved end residues are trimmed from each CDR3.

>TRBV5-5|TRBJ2-1
ASSLAGLAGGNEQF
>TRBV25-1|TRBJ1-5
ASSEFGGNQPQH
>TRBV20-1|TRBJ1-2
SARDGQASWKGYT
>TRBV7-2|TRBJ2-5
ASSQNSETQY
>TRBV12-3/TRBV12-4|TRBJ2-2
ASSLRQGDTGELF
>TRBV12-3/TRBV12-4|TRBJ1-1
ASSPRTTRAF
>TRBV20-1|TRBJ2-1
SARRYLVTGGEYEQF
>TRBV24-1|TRBJ1-4
ATSTVATNEKLF
>TRBV7-9|TRBJ2-3
ASSPGLAGWTDTQY
>TRBV7-2|TRBJ2-3
ASSLQGSDTQY
>TRBV5-1|TRBJ2-3
ASSSRTSGITDTQY
>TRBV5-1|TRBJ2-5
ASSLGREQETQY
>TRBV10-2|TRBJ2-7
ASGGVLRGSSYEQY
>TRBV7-9|TRBJ1-2
ASFSLPEGDGYT
>TRBV29-1|TRBJ1-3
SVVLVQADTIY
>TRBV12-3/TRBV12-4|TRBJ2-3
ASSFDDTQY
>TRBV25-1|TRBJ1-1
ASSEWGGEAF
>TRBV20-1|TRBJ2-3
SARVDSSQY
>TRBV29-1|TRBJ2-5
SVQNDRGETQY
>TRBV20-1|TRBJ2-3
SASSGLAGVTDTQY
>TRBV7-3|TRBJ2-1
ASSRGTGANNEQF
>TRBV19|TRBJ1-5
ASSVGQGPSWGNQPQH